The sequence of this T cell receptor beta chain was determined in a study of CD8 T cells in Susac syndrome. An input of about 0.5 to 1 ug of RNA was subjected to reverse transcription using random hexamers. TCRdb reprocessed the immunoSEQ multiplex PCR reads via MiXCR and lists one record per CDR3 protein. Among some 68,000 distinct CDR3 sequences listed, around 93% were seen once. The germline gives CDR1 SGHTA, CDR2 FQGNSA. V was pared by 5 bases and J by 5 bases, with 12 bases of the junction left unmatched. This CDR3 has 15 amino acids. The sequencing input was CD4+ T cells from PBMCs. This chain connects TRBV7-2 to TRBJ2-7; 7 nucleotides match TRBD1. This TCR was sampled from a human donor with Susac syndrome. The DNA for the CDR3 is TGTGCCAGCAGCATCAAAGGGACAGAACGGAACGAGCAGTACTTC. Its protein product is CASSIKGTERNEQYF.